The next 22 T cell receptor beta chains were all read from a single sample in a study of shared clonotypes between healthy human individuals. The naive CD8 subset, CD45RO-negative cells positively selected for CCR7, excluded terminally differentiated effector memory CD45RA+ cells. Profiled with immunoSEQ multiplex PCR; TCRdb holds only in-frame clones, not every one. The table shows some 2,100,000 clones, with roughly 91% occurring only once. Specimen: naive CD8+ T cells from PBMCs. Receptor source: a young man in good health. Some clones in this sample may be carry-over from other donors' samples.

The chain is built from TRBV2 and TRBJ2-2; D assignment may be TRBD1 or TRBD2 (5 bases each). The germline CDR1 and CDR2 sequences are SNHLY and FYNNEI. The CDR3 has 10 amino acids. V lost 10 bases, J lost 10 bases, and 10 bases lay in between. CDR3 loop: CATRGAELFF. The CDR3 DNA follows: TGTGCCACGAGGGGAGCGGAGCTGTTTTTT.

This clone is a singleton in its sample. This chain uses TRBV18 with TRBJ2-7; 8 bases are shared with TRBD2. J gave up 2 bases and V 5 bases, and 11 bases lay outside the gene matches. The CDR3 extends over 16 amino acids. The germline V gene has CDR1 KGHSH and CDR2 LQKENI. The CDR3 protein is CASSGRGGRIPYEQYF. CDR3 nucleotides: TGTGCCAGCTCAGGTAGGGGCGGGAGGATCCCCTACGAGCAGTACTTC.

The chain combines TRBV2 with TRBJ2-7, with D unclear. V was clipped by 6 bases and J by 2 bases, with 8 bases between them. CDR3 size: 12 residues. Germline V gene lookup returns CDR1 SNHLY and CDR2 FYNNEI. The chain's CDR3 is CASRDQTYEQYF. DNA of the CDR3: TGTGCCAGCAGGGACCAAACCTACGAGCAGTACTTC.

CDR3 DNA: TGTGCCAGTACCCCTTTTTCGGGACAGGATGGCTACACCTTC. Translated: CASTPFSGQDGYTF. This sequence joins TRBV19 and TRBJ1-2; 8 bases agree with TRBD1. This CDR3 is 14 amino acids long. V was clipped by 7 bases and J by 6 bases; unmatched bases: 10. In germline, CDR1 is LNHDA, CDR2 SQIVND (reference sequence).

In its sample, this clone was seen once. The genes are TRBV7-6 and TRBJ2-7; 8 bases align to TRBD1. The CDR3 consists of 16 residues. The germline V gene has CDR1 SGHVS and CDR2 FNYEAQ. V lost 1 base to trimming and J lost 0 bases; unmatched junction nucleotides: 5. Here the CDR3 reads CASSLDRDRNSYEQYF. CDR3 DNA sequence: TGTGCCAGCAGCTTAGACCGGGACAGGAACTCCTACGAGCAGTACTTC.

V gene TRBV27 combines with J gene TRBJ1-5; maybe TRBD1 (5 bases). The germline V and J ends were trimmed by 5 bases and 10 bases, with 21 bases remaining between them. The CDR3 consists of 15 residues. CDR1 MNHEY and CDR2 SMNVEV come from the germline V gene (reference sequence). For the CDR3, the DNA is TGTGCCAGCAGTCTAGGGACGGGGATAATGAATCCCCAGCATTTT. The encoded protein is CASSLGTGIMNPQHF.

The chain carries TRBV2 and TRBJ1-4, with D uncertain. This CDR3 has 15 residues. The V gene lost 8 bases and the J gene lost 8 bases, with 21 bases spanning the gap. CDR1 and CDR2 from the germline V gene are SNHLY and FYNNEI. The CDR3 spells CASRLGAASSEKLFF. Written as DNA, the CDR3 is TGTGCCAGCCGATTAGGCGCAGCTAGTTCGGAAAAACTGTTTTTT.

V usage is TRBV7-7 and J usage is TRBJ2-1, with 11 bases aligning to TRBD2. Trimming cost V 3 bases and J 8 bases; bases outside gene matches: 3. Per the germline V gene, CDR1 is SSHAT and CDR2 is FNYEAQ (reference sequence). The CDR3 spans 14 residues. CDR3 bases: TGTGCCAGCAGCTTGACTAGCGGGAACGATGAGCAGTTCTTC. It yields the protein CASSLTSGNDEQFF.

CDR3 sequence reads: CASSVGRGLNGELFF. The CDR3 DNA sequence: TGCGCCAGCAGTGTCGGCAGGGGGCTGAACGGGGAGCTGTTTTTT. This sequence joins TRBV10-2 and TRBJ2-2; 8 nucleotides agree with TRBD1. Germline CDR1 WSHSY, CDR2 SAAADI. The CDR3 is 15 amino acids. V shed 4 bases and J 7 bases; nucleotides not matched to a gene: 8.

With respect to this clone: At the DNA level, this CDR3 is encoded by other sequences in the same sample as well. This chain links TRBV19 with TRBJ1-5; D is perhaps TRBD1 (5 bases). The length of the CDR3 is 13 residues. Trimming cost V 3 bases and J 4 bases, with 7 bases left between them. Germline V CDR1 and CDR2: LNHDA, SQIVND (reference sequence). CDR3 in DNA: TGTGCCAGTAGTATTAAGGGGAATCAGCCCCAGCATTTT. Its protein is CASSIKGNQPQHF.

The chain links TRBV6-1 to TRBJ2-2; D not certain. The CDR3 loop spans 15 amino acids. V lost 3 bases, J lost 1 base, and 9 bases lay in between. Germline V gene lookup returns CDR1 MNHNS and CDR2 SASEGT. CDR3 coding DNA: TGTGCCAGCAGTGACACCTTACGGAACACCGGGGAGCTGTTTTTT. Residues: CASSDTLRNTGELFF.

Concerning this clone itself: The sample contains more than one DNA sequence encoding this CDR3. This rearrangement joins TRBV7-9 to TRBJ1-1, with D perhaps TRBD1 (6 bases). Trimming removed 6 bases from V and 4 bases from J, with 9 bases in between. Germline CDR1 and CDR2: SEHNR and FQNEAQ (reference sequence). The CDR3 totals 12 residues. For the CDR3, the DNA is TGTGCCAGCAGGGAGGGGGGCACTGAAGCTTTCTTT. This gives the protein CASREGGTEAFF.

The gene calls are TRBV9 and TRBJ2-3; TRBD2 might be the D (5 bases). The CDR3 contains 16 residues. Trimming removed 4 bases from V and 0 bases from J, with 15 bases in between. CDR1 is SGDLS and CDR2 is YYNGEE in the germline V gene. The CDR3 reads CASSPLGADSTDTQYF. The CDR3 bases are TGTGCCAGCAGCCCTTTAGGAGCGGATAGCACAGATACGCAGTATTTT.

The chain has TRBV28 and TRBJ1-5; perhaps TRBD1 as D (6 bases). Germline-derived CDR1 and CDR2 are MDHEN and SYDVKM. Trimming left V 2 bases short and J 0 bases short, with 14 bases between. The CDR3 runs to 17 residues. The CDR3 reads CASSLDPGQYSNQPQHF. DNA of the CDR3: TGTGCCAGCAGTTTAGATCCAGGACAGTATAGCAATCAGCCCCAGCATTTT.

A word on this clone: In the same sample, other DNA sequences code for this CDR3. The gene calls are TRBV9 and TRBJ2-5, with D maybe TRBD2 (6 bases). This CDR3 region has 13 residues. Germline values: CDR1 SGDLS, CDR2 YYNGEE. V gave up 2 bases and J gave up 4 bases, with 9 bases separating them. CDR3 protein: CASSVGGRETQYF. CDR3 coding DNA: TGTGCCAGCAGCGTGGGGGGAAGAGAGACCCAGTACTTC. The complete variable domain, with remaining parts taken from reference TRBV9 and TRBJ2-5, reads DSGVTQTPKHLITATGQRVTLRCSPRSGDLSVYWYQQSLDQGLQFLIQYYNGEERAKGNILERFSAQQFPDLHSELNLSSLELGDSALYFCASSVGGRETQYFGPGTRLLVL.

This chain connects TRBV11-2 to TRBJ2-5, with D maybe TRBD1 (6 bases). The V end was cut by 3 bases, the J end by 5 bases, with 19 bases between. Germline CDR1 is SGHAT and CDR2 is FQNNGV. The CDR3 has 16 amino acids. CDR3 in amino acids: CASSFRGGELRETQYF. CDR3 nucleotides: TGTGCCAGCAGCTTCAGGGGCGGAGAATTACGGGAGACCCAGTACTTC.

The J gene is TRBJ1-1, the V gene TRBV6-1; 8 bases fit TRBD1. Germline V gene data show CDR1 as MNHNS and CDR2 as SASEGT. The CDR3 is 16 residues long. The trim removed 4 bases at V and 0 bases at J, leaving 7 bases unmatched. CDR3 protein: CASSVRTGLLNTEAFF. As DNA, the CDR3 is TGTGCCAGCAGTGTAAGGACAGGGTTACTGAACACTGAAGCTTTCTTT.

The CDR3 coding sequence is TGTGCCAGCAGGACCGCGGGGCAGCCCCAGCATTTT. Its translation: CASRTAGQPQHF. V is TRBV6-1 and J is TRBJ1-5; the D is unclear. V was trimmed by 6 bases and J by 7 bases, leaving 10 bases between them. The CDR3 contains 12 residues. Germline V gives CDR1 MNHNS, CDR2 SASEGT.

On this clone: Other DNA sequences in this sample translate to the same CDR3. V gene TRBV7-9 combines with J gene TRBJ2-3, with D unresolved. The CDR3 covers 12 residues. V was pared by 1 base and J by 4 bases, with 3 bases between. Looked up from germline, CDR1 is SEHNR and CDR2 is FQNEAQ (reference sequence). The CDR3 here is CASSLVPDTQYF. DNA of the CDR3: TGTGCCAGCAGCTTAGTACCAGATACGCAGTATTTT.

The rearrangement links TRBV4-3 to TRBJ2-2; possibly TRBD1 for D (6 bases). Germline loops: CDR1 LGHNA, CDR2 YSLEER. The V and J ends lost 0 bases and 1 base respectively, with 9 bases between them. The CDR3 covers 16 residues. This chain's CDR3 is CASSQEWGQNTGELFF. The DNA of the CDR3 is TGCGCCAGCAGCCAAGAGTGGGGGCAGAACACCGGGGAGCTGTTTTTT.

This chain joins TRBV30 and TRBJ2-3; 8 nucleotides align to TRBD2. The germline V gene encodes CDR1 GTSNPN and CDR2 SVGIG (reference sequence). J was trimmed by 2 bases and V by 2 bases; bases with no gene match: 9. The CDR3 has 16 amino acids. The DNA for the CDR3 is TGTGCCTGGAGTACCACGGGAGGGCCGAACACAGATACGCAGTATTTT. This codes for CAWSTTGGPNTDTQYF.

The rearrangement uses TRBV27 and TRBJ2-5; the D is unclear. Looked up from germline, CDR1 is MNHEY and CDR2 is SMNVEV (reference sequence). The CDR3 has 13 residues. V was pared by 3 bases and J by 4 bases, with 9 bases between. The CDR3 spells CASSFYIGETQYF. Here the CDR3 DNA reads TGTGCCAGCAGTTTTTATATCGGAGAGACCCAGTACTTC.